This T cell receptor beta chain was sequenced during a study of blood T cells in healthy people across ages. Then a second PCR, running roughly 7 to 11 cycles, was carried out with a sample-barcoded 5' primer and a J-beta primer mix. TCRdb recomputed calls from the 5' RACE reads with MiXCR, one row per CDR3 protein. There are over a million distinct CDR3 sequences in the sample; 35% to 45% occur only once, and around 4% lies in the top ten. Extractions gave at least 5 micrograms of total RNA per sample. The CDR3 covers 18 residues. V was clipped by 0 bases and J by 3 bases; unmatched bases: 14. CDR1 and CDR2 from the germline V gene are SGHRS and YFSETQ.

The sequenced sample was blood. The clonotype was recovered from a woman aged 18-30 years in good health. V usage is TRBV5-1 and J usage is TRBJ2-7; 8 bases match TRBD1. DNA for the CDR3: TGCGCCAGCAGCTTGGCCACCCTAAGACAGGGGCCAGGCTACGAGCAGTACTTC. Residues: CASSLATLRQGPGYEQYF.